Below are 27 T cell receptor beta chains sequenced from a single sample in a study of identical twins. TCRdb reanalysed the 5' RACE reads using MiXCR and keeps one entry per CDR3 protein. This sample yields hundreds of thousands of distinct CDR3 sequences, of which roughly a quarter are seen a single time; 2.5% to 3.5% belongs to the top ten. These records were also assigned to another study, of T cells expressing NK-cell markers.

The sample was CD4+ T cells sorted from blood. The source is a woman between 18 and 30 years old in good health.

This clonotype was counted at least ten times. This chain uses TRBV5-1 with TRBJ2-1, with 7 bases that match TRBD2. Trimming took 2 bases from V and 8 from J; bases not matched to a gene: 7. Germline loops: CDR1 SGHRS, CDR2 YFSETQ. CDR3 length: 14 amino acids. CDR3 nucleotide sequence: TGCGCCAGCAGCTTAGGACTAGGTCGCCATGAGCAGTTCTTC. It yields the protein CASSLGLGRHEQFF. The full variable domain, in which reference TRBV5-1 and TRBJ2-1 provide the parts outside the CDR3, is KAGVTQTPRYLIKTRGQQVTLSCSPISGHRSVSWYQQTPGQGLQFLFEYFSETQRNKGNFPGRFSGRQFSNSRSEMNVSTLELGDSALYLCASSLGLGRHEQFFGPGTRLTVL.

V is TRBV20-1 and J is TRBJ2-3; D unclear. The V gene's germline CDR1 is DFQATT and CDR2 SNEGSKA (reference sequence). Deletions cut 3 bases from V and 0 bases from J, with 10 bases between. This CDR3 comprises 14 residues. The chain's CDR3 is CSARWQISTDTQYF. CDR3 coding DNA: TGCAGTGCTAGGTGGCAGATCAGCACAGATACGCAGTATTTT.

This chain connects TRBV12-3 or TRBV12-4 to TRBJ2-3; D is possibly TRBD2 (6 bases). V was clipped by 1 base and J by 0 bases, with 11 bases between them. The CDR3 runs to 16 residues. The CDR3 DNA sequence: TGTGCCAGCAGTTTAGTTCGGGACTGGAGCACAGATACGCAGTATTTT. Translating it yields CASSLVRDWSTDTQYF.

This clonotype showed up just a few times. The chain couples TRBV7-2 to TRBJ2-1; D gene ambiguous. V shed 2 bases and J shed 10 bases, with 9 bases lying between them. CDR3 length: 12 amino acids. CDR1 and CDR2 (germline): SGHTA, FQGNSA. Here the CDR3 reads CASSLLTLEQFF. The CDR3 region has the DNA TGTGCCAGCAGCTTACTGACTCTGGAGCAGTTCTTC.

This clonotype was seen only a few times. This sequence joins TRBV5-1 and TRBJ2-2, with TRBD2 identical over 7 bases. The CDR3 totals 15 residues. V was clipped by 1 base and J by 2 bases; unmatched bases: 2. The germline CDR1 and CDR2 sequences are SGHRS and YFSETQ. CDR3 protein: CASSLSAGNTGELFF. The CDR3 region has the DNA TGCGCCAGCAGCTTGTCAGCGGGAAACACCGGGGAGCTGTTTTTT.

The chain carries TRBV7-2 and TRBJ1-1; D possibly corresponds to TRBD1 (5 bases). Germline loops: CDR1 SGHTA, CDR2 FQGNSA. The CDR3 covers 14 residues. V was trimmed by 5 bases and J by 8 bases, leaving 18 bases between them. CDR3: CASSLKPGPFEAFF. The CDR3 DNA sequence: TGTGCCAGCAGCCTGAAACCGGGACCCTTCGAAGCTTTCTTT.

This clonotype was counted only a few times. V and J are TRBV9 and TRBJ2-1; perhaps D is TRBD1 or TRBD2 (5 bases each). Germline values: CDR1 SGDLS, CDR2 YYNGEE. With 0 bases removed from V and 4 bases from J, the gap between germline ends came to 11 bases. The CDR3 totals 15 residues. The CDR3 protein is CASSVGGALYNEQFF. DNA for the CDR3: TGTGCCAGCAGCGTAGGAGGGGCACTATACAATGAGCAGTTCTTC.

The CDR3, as DNA: TGTGCCATCAGGGACTATGGCTACACCTTC. Its translation: CAIRDYGYTF. The chain carries TRBV10-3 and TRBJ1-2; D gene ambiguous. This CDR3 region has 10 residues. Germline CDR1 is ENHRY and CDR2 is SYGVKD. V lost 6 bases to trimming and J lost 3 bases, with 2 bases between them.

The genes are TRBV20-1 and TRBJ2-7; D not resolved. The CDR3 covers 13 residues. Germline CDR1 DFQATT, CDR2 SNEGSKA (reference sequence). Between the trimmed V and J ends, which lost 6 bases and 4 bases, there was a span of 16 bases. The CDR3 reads CSASRSAGYEQYF. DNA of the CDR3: TGCAGTGCAAGCAGATCTGCCGGGTACGAGCAGTACTTC.

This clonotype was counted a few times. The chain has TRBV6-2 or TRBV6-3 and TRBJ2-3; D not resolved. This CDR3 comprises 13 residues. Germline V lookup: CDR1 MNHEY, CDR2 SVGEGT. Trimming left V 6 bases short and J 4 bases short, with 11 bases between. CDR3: CASRVFGADTQYF. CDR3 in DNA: TGTGCCAGCAGGGTGTTTGGCGCAGATACGCAGTATTTT.

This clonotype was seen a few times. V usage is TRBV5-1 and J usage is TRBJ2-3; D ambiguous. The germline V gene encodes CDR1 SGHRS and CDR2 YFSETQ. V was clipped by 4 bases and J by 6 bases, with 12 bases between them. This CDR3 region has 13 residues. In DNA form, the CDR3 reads TGCGCCAGCAGCCCCCGGTATCGGGATACGCAGTATTTT. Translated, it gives CASSPRYRDTQYF.

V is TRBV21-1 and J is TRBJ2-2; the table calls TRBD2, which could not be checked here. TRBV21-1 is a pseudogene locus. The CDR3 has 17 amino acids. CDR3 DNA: TGTGCCAGCAGCAAATCTATGGGGGGCCTAGCTGCCGGGGAGCTGTTTTTT. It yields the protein CASSKSMGGLAAGELFF.

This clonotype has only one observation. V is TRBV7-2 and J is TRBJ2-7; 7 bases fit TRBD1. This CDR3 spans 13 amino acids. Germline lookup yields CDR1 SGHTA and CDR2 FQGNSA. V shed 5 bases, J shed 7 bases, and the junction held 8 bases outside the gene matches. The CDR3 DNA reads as TGTGCCAGCAGCATCACAGGGGTCCGGGAGCAGTACTTC. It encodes CASSITGVREQYF.

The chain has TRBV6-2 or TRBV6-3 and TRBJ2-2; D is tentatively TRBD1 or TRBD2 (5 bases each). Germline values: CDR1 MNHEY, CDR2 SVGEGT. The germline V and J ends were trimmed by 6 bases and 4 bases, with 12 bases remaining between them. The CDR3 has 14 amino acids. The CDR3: CASRRGGLTGELFF. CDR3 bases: TGTGCCAGCAGACGGGGCGGGCTCACCGGGGAGCTGTTTTTT.

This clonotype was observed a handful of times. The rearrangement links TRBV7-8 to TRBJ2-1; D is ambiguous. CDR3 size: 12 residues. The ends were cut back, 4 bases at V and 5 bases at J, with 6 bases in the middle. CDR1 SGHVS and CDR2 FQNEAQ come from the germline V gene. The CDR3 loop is CASSSPHNEQFF. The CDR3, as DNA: TGTGCCAGCAGCTCACCCCACAATGAGCAGTTCTTC.

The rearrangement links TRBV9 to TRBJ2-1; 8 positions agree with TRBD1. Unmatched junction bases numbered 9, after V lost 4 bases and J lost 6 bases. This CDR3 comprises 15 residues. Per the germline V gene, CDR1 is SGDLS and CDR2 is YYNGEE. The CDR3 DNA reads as TGTGCCAGCAGCAAATCCGGGACAGGCTCCAATGAGCAGTTCTTC. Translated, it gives CASSKSGTGSNEQFF.

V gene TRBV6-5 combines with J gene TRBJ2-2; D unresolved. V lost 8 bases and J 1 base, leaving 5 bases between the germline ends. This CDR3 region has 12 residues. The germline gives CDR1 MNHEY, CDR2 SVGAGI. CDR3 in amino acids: CASAGNTGELFF. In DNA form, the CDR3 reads TGTGCCAGCGCCGGGAACACCGGGGAGCTGTTTTTT.

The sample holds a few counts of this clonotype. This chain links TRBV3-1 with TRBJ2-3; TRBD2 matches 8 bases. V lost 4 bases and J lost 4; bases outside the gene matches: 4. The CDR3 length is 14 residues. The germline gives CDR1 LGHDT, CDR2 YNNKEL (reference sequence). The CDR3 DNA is TGTGCCAGCAGCCTCACTAGCGGAGCAGATACGCAGTATTTT. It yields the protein CASSLTSGADTQYF.

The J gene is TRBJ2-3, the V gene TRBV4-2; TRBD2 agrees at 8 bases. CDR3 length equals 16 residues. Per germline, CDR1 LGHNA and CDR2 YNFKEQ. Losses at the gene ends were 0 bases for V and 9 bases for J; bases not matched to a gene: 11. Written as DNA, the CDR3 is TGTGCCAGCAGCCAAGATCGGGGGGGCTCCGCGGGGACGCAGTATTTT. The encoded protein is CASSQDRGGSAGTQYF.

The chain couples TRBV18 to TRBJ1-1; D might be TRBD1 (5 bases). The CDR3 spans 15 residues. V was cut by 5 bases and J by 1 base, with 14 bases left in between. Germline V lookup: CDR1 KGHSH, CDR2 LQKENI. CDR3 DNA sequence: TGTGCCAGCTCAAGCCAGGGTTCGGAGAACACTGAAGCTTTCTTT. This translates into CASSSQGSENTEAFF.

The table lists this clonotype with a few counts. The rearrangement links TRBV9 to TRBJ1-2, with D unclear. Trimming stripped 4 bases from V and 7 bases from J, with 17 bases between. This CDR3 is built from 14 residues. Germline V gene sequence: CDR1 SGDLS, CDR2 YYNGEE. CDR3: CASSRRPGIRGYTF. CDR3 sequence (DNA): TGTGCCAGCAGCCGACGCCCGGGGATACGTGGCTACACCTTC.

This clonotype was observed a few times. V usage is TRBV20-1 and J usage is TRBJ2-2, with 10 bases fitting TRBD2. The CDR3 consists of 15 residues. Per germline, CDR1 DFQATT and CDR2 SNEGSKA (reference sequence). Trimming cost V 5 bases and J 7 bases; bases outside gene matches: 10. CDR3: CSAARAGGQSGELFF. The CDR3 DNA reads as TGCAGTGCTGCCCGAGCGGGGGGGCAGAGCGGGGAGCTGTTTTTT.

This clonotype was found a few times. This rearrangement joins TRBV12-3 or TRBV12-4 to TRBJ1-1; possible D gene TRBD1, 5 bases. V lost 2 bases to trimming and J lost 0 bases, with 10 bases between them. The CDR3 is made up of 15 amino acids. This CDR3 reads CASSLISGMNTEAFF. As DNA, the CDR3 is TGTGCCAGCAGTTTAATTTCAGGGATGAACACTGAAGCTTTCTTT.

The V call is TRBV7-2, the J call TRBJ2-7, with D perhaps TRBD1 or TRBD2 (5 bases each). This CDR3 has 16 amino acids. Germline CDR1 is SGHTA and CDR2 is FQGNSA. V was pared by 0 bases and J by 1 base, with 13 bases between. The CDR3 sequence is CASSLALGRPSYEQYF. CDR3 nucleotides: TGTGCCAGCAGCTTAGCTCTGGGACGGCCATCCTACGAGCAGTACTTC. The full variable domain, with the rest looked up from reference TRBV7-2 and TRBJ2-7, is GAGVSQSPSNKVTEKGKDVELRCDPISGHTALYWYRQSLGQGLEFLIYFQGNSAPDKSGLPSDRFSAERTGGSVSTLTIQRTQQEDSAVYLCASSLALGRPSYEQYFGPGTRLTVT.

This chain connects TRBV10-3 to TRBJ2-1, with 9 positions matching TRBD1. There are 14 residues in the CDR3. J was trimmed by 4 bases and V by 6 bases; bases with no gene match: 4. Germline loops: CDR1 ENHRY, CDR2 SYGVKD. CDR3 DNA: TGTGCCATCAGCCGGGACAGGGCTTACAATGAGCAGTTCTTC. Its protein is CAISRDRAYNEQFF.

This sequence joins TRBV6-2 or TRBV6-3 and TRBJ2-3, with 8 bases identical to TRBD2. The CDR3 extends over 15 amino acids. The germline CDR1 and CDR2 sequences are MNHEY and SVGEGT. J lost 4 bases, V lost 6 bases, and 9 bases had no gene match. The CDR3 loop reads CASSPGGLGADTQYF. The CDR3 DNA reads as TGTGCCAGCAGCCCGGGAGGGTTAGGTGCAGATACGCAGTATTTT.

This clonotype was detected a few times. The CDR3 is CASSRVRVLRGKYEQYF. CDR3 coding DNA: TGTGCCAGCAGTCGGGTTCGGGTTTTACGCGGGAAATACGAGCAGTACTTC. This chain joins TRBV12-3 or TRBV12-4 and TRBJ2-7; tentatively, D is TRBD2 (6 bases). V was trimmed by 5 bases and J by 4 bases, leaving 24 bases between them. The CDR3 consists of 17 residues.